The next 22 T cell receptor beta chains were all read from a single sample in a study of T cell repertoires in cytomegalovirus infection. No antigen is known for these receptors. TCRdb re-analysed the reads in MiXCR, keeping a single row per CDR3 protein. The sample shows about 150,000 distinct CDR3 sequences, approximately 30% of them seen only once. This specimen consisted of CD8+ T cells from cultured PBMCs, obtained from culture after CMV antigen stimulation. The receptors stem from a human donor in good health (CMV status not recorded). Some clones in this sample may be carry-over from other donors' samples.

Only a few counts were recorded for this clonotype. The rearrangement links TRBV10-3 to TRBJ1-5; 7 nucleotides line up with TRBD1. CDR1 is ENHRY, CDR2 SYGVKD, per germline. The CDR3 has 15 residues. V lost 2 bases and J lost 0; bases outside the gene matches: 1. DNA for the CDR3: TGTGCCATCAGTGAGACAGGGGATAGCAATCAGCCCCAGCATTTT. Translating gives CAISETGDSNQPQHF.

This clonotype appeared once. The germline gene is not matched at one end of the junction; a read error may be the cause. The chain combines TRBV12-3 or TRBV12-4 with TRBJ2-7; a weak D match, TRBD1 (6 bases). This CDR3 comprises 15 residues. The CDR3 reads CASSYYRDNSYGQYF. Here the CDR3 DNA reads TGTGCCAGCAGTTATTACAGGGACAATTCCTACGGGCAGTACTTC.

The genes are TRBV4-1 and TRBJ1-1; D remains unclear. The V gene lost 4 bases and the J gene lost 9 bases, with 12 bases spanning the gap. The CDR3 covers 12 residues. Looked up from germline, CDR1 is MGHRA and CDR2 is YSYEKL. CDR3 amino acids: CASSLYSGKAFF. CDR3 nucleotide sequence: TGCGCCAGCAGCCTTTACAGTGGGAAAGCTTTCTTT.

This clonotype showed up just a few times. The chain combines TRBV6-1 with TRBJ2-7; tentatively, D is TRBD1 (5 bases). Per the germline V gene, CDR1 is MNHNS and CDR2 is SASEGT. The V end lost 3 bases, the J end lost 2 bases, and 11 bases lay between the germline ends. This CDR3 spans 14 amino acids. The CDR3, as DNA: TGTGCCAGCAGTGAGACAGCAACCACCTACGAGCAGTACTTC. Encoded protein: CASSETATTYEQYF.

This clonotype came up a few times. The rearrangement joins TRBV7-2 to TRBJ1-5; the D is unclear. CDR3 length: 17 residues. CDR1 SGHTA and CDR2 FQGNSA come from the germline V gene. Trimming shortened V by 0 bases and J by 2 bases, and 14 bases separated the two germline ends. CDR3 amino acids: CASSLAGEIDGNQPQHF. The CDR3 region has the DNA TGTGCCAGCAGCTTAGCGGGTGAAATAGACGGCAATCAGCCCCAGCATTTT.

The rearrangement links TRBV6-4 to TRBJ2-1; a weak D match, TRBD2 (7 bases). The CDR3 extends over 13 amino acids. CDR1 MRHNA and CDR2 SNTAGT come from the germline V gene. Deletions cut 2 bases from V and 7 bases from J, with 9 bases between. The CDR3 loop reads CASSDRGANEQFF. As DNA, the CDR3 is TGTGCCAGCAGTGACCGGGGGGCGAATGAGCAGTTCTTC.

The chain combines TRBV4-1 with TRBJ1-1, with D tentatively TRBD1 (6 bases). This CDR3 is built from 14 residues. Germline V gives CDR1 MGHRA, CDR2 YSYEKL. Trimming removed 2 bases from V and 5 bases from J, with 12 bases in between. The CDR3 is CASSQYSGETEAFF. As DNA, the CDR3 is TGCGCCAGCAGCCAATATTCAGGGGAGACTGAAGCTTTCTTT.

This clonotype was recorded only once. The rearrangement uses TRBV12-3 or TRBV12-4 and TRBJ2-1; 13 bases map to TRBD2. This CDR3 has 15 amino acids. V shed 7 bases and J 5 bases; nucleotides not matched to a gene: 5. The CDR3 sequence is CASTGGLAGNNEQFF. The CDR3 nucleotides are TGTGCCAGCACCGGGGGACTAGCGGGGAACAATGAGCAGTTCTTC.

This clonotype was observed many times. The gene calls are TRBV10-3 and TRBJ1-2, with TRBD1 as a possible D gene (6 bases). V lost 0 bases and J 2 bases, leaving 19 bases between the germline ends. CDR3 length: 18 amino acids. Per the germline V gene, CDR1 is ENHRY and CDR2 is SYGVKD. Here the CDR3 reads CAISESTASGDPNYGYTF. The CDR3 DNA reads as TGTGCCATCAGTGAGTCGACGGCGTCAGGGGACCCCAACTATGGCTACACCTTC.

The rearrangement links TRBV4-3 to TRBJ2-4; 12 bases map to TRBD1. CDR1 is LGHNA, CDR2 YSLEER, per germline. J gave up 5 bases and V 4 bases, and 12 bases lay outside the gene matches. CDR3 size: 18 residues. This CDR3 is CASSLLAWDRGPENIQYF. The CDR3 DNA reads TGCGCCAGCAGCCTCCTAGCGTGGGACAGGGGGCCGGAAAACATTCAGTACTTC.

This clonotype was seen repeatedly, ten times or more. The chain couples TRBV19 to TRBJ1-1; 7 positions match TRBD1. The junction had 0 bases not matched to a gene; V was cut back by 1 base and J by 4 bases. The CDR3 covers 13 residues. Germline CDR1 and CDR2: LNHDA and SQIVND (reference sequence). CDR3 sequence: CASSIAGGTEAFF. The CDR3 DNA sequence: TGTGCCAGTAGTATAGCAGGGGGCACTGAAGCTTTCTTT.

This clonotype was observed a handful of times. This chain uses TRBV6-5 with TRBJ2-2; D is perhaps TRBD2 (7 bases). Trimming pared 4 bases from V and 6 bases from J, leaving 9 bases between. The V gene's germline CDR1 is MNHEY and CDR2 SVGAGI. The CDR3 runs 13 residues. For the CDR3, the DNA is TGTGCCAGCAGTTCGGGGGGCGCCGGGGAGCTGTTTTTT. The encoded protein is CASSSGGAGELFF.

This CDR3 reads CASSLFRGGLETQYF. In DNA, the CDR3 is TGTGCCAGCAGCTTATTCCGGGGGGGCCTGGAGACCCAGTACTTC. J is TRBJ2-5 and V is TRBV7-3; TRBD2 agrees at 8 bases. The CDR3 length is 15 residues. V trimming: 2 bases; J trimming: 5 bases; junction bases outside the gene matches: 7. The germline CDR1 and CDR2 sequences are SGHTA and FQGTGA.

V gene TRBV19 combines with J gene TRBJ2-1; 7 bases are a match to TRBD2. This CDR3 has 13 residues. V lost 8 bases, J lost 4 bases, and 5 bases stayed unmatched. Germline lookup yields CDR1 LNHDA and CDR2 SQIVND (reference sequence). CDR3 sequence: CASANGRYNEQFF. The CDR3 DNA reads as TGTGCCAGTGCCAACGGGAGGTACAATGAGCAGTTCTTC.

CDR3 sequence (DNA): TGCAGCGTTGAAGTGCAGGGACGGAACTATGGCTACACCTTC. Its protein product is CSVEVQGRNYGYTF. This chain uses TRBV29-1 with TRBJ1-2, with D possibly matching TRBD1 (5 bases). CDR3 length equals 14 residues. Germline V gene sequence: CDR1 SQVTM, CDR2 ANQGSEA. With 1 base removed from V and 2 bases from J, the gap between germline ends came to 11 bases.

The table lists this clonotype with a few counts. The chain recombines TRBV12-3 or TRBV12-4 with TRBJ2-1, with D unresolved. This CDR3 is 14 amino acids long. V was clipped by 4 bases and J by 1 base, with 8 bases between them. The CDR3 nucleotides read TGTGCCAGCAGTTCGACCGTGTCCTACAATGAGCAGTTCTTC. Translating it yields CASSSTVSYNEQFF.

The chain couples TRBV29-1 to TRBJ2-3, with 10 bases lining up with TRBD2. With V trimmed by 7 bases and J by 0 bases, 4 bases remained unmatched. From germline, CDR1 is SQVTM and CDR2 ANQGSEA. CDR3 length equals 14 residues. The CDR3 protein is CSETSGLSTDTQYF. DNA for the CDR3: TGCAGCGAGACTAGCGGGCTAAGCACAGATACGCAGTATTTT.

This chain connects TRBV14 to TRBJ2-7, with D possibly being TRBD1 or TRBD2 (7 bases each). Trimming left V 1 base short and J 2 bases short, with 15 bases between. From germline, CDR1 is SGHDN and CDR2 FVKESK. The CDR3 is 16 residues long. Here the CDR3 DNA reads TGTGCCAGCAGCCAAGCTCAGGGGGGGCTTACCTACGAGCAGTACTTC. As protein: CASSQAQGGLTYEQYF. The variable domain in full, completed from reference TRBV14 and TRBJ2-7, reads EAGVTQFPSHSVIEKGQTVTLRCDPISGHDNLYWYRRVMGKEIKFLLHFVKESKQDESGMPNNRFLAERTGGTYSTLKVQPAELEDSGVYFCASSQAQGGLTYEQYFGPGTRLTVT.

This clonotype was observed a handful of times. The chain employs TRBV19 and TRBJ2-3; 8 nucleotides match TRBD2. In germline, CDR1 is LNHDA, CDR2 SQIVND (reference sequence). The CDR3 spans 17 residues. V lost 3 bases to trimming and J lost 5 bases; unmatched junction nucleotides: 13. This chain's CDR3 is CASSIGSGGGPGDTQYF. For the CDR3, the DNA is TGTGCCAGTAGTATCGGTAGCGGCGGGGGGCCGGGAGATACGCAGTATTTT.

The V gene is TRBV12-3 or TRBV12-4, the J gene TRBJ1-2, with D possibly being TRBD1 (6 bases). V shed 0 bases and J shed 1 base, with 15 bases lying between them. The CDR3 consists of 17 residues. This CDR3 is CASSLALGAGINYGYTF. DNA of the CDR3: TGTGCCAGCAGTTTAGCCCTGGGGGCGGGGATTAACTATGGCTACACCTTC.

The J gene is TRBJ2-3, the V gene TRBV9; D could derive from TRBD1 or TRBD2 (6 bases each). The CDR3 loop spans 16 amino acids. The germline V gene encodes CDR1 SGDLS and CDR2 YYNGEE. Trimming pared 0 bases from V and 6 bases from J, leaving 17 bases between. The CDR3 nucleotides read TGTGCCAGCAGCGTAGAAGGGGGGAATCCCGGGGATACGCAGTATTTT. Encoded protein: CASSVEGGNPGDTQYF.

This chain connects TRBV27 to TRBJ1-1; the D gene is possibly TRBD1 (6 bases). CDR3 size: 16 residues. V was cut by 2 bases and J by 1 base, with 14 bases left in between. Germline V gene data show CDR1 as MNHEY and CDR2 as SMNVEV (reference sequence). DNA of the CDR3: TGTGCCAGCAGTTTACACAGGGTTGGGAAGAACACTGAAGCTTTCTTT. Translation gives CASSLHRVGKNTEAFF.